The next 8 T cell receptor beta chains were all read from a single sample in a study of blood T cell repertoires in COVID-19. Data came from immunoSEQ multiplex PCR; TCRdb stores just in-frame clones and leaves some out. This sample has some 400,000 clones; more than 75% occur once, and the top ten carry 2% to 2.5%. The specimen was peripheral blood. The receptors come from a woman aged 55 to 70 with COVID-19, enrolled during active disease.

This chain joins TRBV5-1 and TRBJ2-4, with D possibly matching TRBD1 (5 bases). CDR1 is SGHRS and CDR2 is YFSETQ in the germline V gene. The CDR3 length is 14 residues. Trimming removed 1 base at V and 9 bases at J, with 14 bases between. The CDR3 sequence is CASSLSRADGIQYF. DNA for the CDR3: TGCGCCAGCAGCTTGAGCAGGGCCGACGGCATTCAGTACTTC.

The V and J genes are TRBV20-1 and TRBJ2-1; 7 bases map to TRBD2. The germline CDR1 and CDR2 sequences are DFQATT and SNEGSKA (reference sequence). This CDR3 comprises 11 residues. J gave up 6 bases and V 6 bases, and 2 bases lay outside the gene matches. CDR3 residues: CSAGGGNEQFF. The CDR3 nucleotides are TGCAGTGCGGGGGGGGGCAATGAGCAGTTCTTC.

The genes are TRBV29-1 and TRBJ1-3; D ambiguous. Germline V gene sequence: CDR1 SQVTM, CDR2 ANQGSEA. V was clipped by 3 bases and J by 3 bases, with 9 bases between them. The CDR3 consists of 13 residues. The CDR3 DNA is TGCAGCGTTGATAAACCCGGTGGAAACACCATATATTTT. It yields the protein CSVDKPGGNTIYF.

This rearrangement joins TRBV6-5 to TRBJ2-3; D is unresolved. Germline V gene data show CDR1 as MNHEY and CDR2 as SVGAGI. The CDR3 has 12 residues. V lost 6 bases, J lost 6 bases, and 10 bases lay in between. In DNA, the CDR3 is TGTGCCAGCAGGACGCGAGGCGATACGCAGTATTTT. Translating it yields CASRTRGDTQYF.

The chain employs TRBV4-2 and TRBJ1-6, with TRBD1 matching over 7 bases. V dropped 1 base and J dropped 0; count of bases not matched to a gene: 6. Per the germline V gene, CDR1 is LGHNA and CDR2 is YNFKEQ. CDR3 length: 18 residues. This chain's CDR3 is CASSQARDSSSYNSPLHF. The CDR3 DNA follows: TGTGCCAGCAGCCAAGCAAGGGACAGCAGCTCCTATAATTCACCCCTCCACTTT.

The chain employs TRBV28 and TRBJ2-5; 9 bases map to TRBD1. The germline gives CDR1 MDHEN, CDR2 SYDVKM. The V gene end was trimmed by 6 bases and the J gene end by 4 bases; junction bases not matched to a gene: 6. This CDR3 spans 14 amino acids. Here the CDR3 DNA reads TGTGCCAGCAGCCCTACAGGGGGCGTAGAGACCCAGTACTTC. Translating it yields CASSPTGGVETQYF.

This CDR3 reads CASSLVAGVSTGELFF. The CDR3 DNA reads as TGCGCCAGCAGCTTGGTGGCAGGGGTTAGCACCGGGGAGCTGTTTTTT. This chain joins TRBV5-1 and TRBJ2-2; D may be TRBD1 (6 bases). In germline, CDR1 is SGHRS, CDR2 YFSETQ. V lost 0 bases and J 4 bases, leaving 13 bases between the germline ends. The CDR3 is 16 residues long.

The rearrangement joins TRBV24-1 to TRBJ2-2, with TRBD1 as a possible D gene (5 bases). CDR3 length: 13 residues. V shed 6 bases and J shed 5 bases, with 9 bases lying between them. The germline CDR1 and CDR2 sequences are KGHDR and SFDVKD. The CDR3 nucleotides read TGTGCCACCAGTACCCAGGGAACCGGGGAGCTGTTTTTT. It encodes CATSTQGTGELFF.